These T cell receptor beta chains were read from a single sample in a study of cytomegalovirus exposure and HLA in healthy donors. Clones were read by immunoSEQ multiplex PCR, and TCRdb kept only the in-frame ones, dropping some. Of 42,000 or so clones in the sample, 50% were seen once. Sequenced input: PBMCs. The receptors come from a human donor in good health. Each CDR3 is given with its conserved first and last residue. The D gene is left open where the match is weak. Where a row states a size, it is once, few, many or the class of an expanded clone; other rows omit it.

clone size,V gene,J gene,D gene,CDR3 protein,CDR3 DNA
.,TRBV15,TRBJ2-7,TRBD2,CATSRSTSGNYEQYF,TGTGCCACCAGCAGATCGACTAGCGGGAACTACGAGCAGTACTTC
.,TRBV5-4,TRBJ2-3,TRBD1,CASRTDRGLQDTQYF,TGTGCCAGCAGAACCGACAGGGGGTTGCAAGATACGCAGTATTTT
few,TRBV7-2,TRBJ1-5,.,CASSLGGRGQPQHF,TGTGCCAGCAGCTTAGGGGGGAGGGGTCAGCCCCAGCATTTT
.,TRBV6-5,TRBJ1-4,TRBD1,CASSRDRGEKLFF,TGTGCCAGCAGTAGGGACAGGGGTGAAAAACTGTTTTTT
.,TRBV6-1,TRBJ1-3,.,CASSERGSGNTIYF,TGTGCCAGCAGTGAACGGGGTTCCGGAAACACCATATATTTT
.,TRBV19,TRBJ1-5,TRBD1,CASSIATGQGYQPQHF,TGTGCCAGTAGTATCGCCACGGGACAGGGTTACCAGCCCCAGCATTTT
.,TRBV7-2,TRBJ2-3,TRBD2,CASSFGLVIADTQYF,TGTGCCAGCAGCTTCGGACTAGTGATTGCAGATACGCAGTATTTT
few,TRBV19,TRBJ1-1,TRBD1,CASSIQDRGNTEAFF,TGTGCCAGTAGTATTCAAGACAGGGGGAACACTGAAGCTTTCTTT
.,TRBV7-8,TRBJ2-7,TRBD2,CASSPPTSGSRREQYF,TGTGCCAGCAGCCCGCCTACTAGCGGGAGTCGTCGCGAGCAGTACTTC
.,TRBV6-5,TRBJ2-3,TRBD1,CASSLQGVPDTQYF,TGTGCCAGTTCGTTACAGGGGGTGCCAGATACGCAGTATTTT
.,TRBV5-6,TRBJ1-2,.,CASGMYRVGYTF,TGTGCCAGCGGGATGTACAGGGTTGGCTACACCTTC
once,TRBV18,TRBJ2-7,.,CASSPPGPITHEQYF,TGTGCCAGCTCACCACCGGGGCCTATAACCCACGAGCAGTACTTC
.,TRBV5-1,TRBJ2-7,.,CASRGGTGPYEQYF,TGCGCCAGCAGGGGCGGGACGGGGCCCTACGAGCAGTACTTC
.,TRBV5-4,TRBJ1-6,.,CASSLAGISYNSPLHF,TGTGCCAGCAGCTTGGCGGGGATCTCCTATAATTCACCCCTCCACTTT
.,TRBV5-1,TRBJ2-5,TRBD2,CASARGGGAPETQYF,TGCGCCTCTGCACGAGGCGGGGGGGCCCCGGAGACCCAGTACTTC
.,TRBV28,TRBJ1-2,.,CASRSGSWAYTGYTF,TGTGCCAGCAGGTCAGGGTCGTGGGCCTATACGGGCTACACCTTC
.,TRBV6-5,TRBJ1-2,.,CASSYSSGYYGYTF,TGTGCCAGCAGTTACTCGAGCGGTTACTATGGCTACACCTTC
.,TRBV6-5,TRBJ1-4,.,CASRIGGTNEKLFF,TGTGCCAGCAGAATAGGGGGAACTAATGAAAAACTGTTTTTT
.,TRBV10-1,TRBJ2-3,TRBD2,CATDFSGSTDTQYF,TGCGCCACGGACTTTAGCGGGAGCACAGATACGCAGTATTTT
few,TRBV5-8,TRBJ1-1,.,CASSKNPAPGSNTEAFF,TGTGCCAGCAGCAAAAACCCAGCGCCTGGGAGTAACACTGAAGCTTTCTTT
.,TRBV20-1,TRBJ1-2,.,CSAREVYGYTF,TGCAGTGCAAGGGAGGTCTATGGCTACACCTTC
.,TRBV4-3,TRBJ2-1,TRBD2,CASSQVRERGEQFF,TGCGCCAGCAGCCAAGTTAGGGAGCGGGGGGAGCAGTTCTTC
few,TRBV2,TRBJ2-5,TRBD2,CASGGLAQETQYF,TGTGCCAGCGGAGGACTAGCGCAAGAGACCCAGTACTTC
once,TRBV28,TRBJ1-5,.,CASKAGGRQPQHF,TGTGCCAGCAAAGCGGGGGGCAGGCAGCCCCAGCATTTT
.,TRBV28,TRBJ1-6,.,CASRRGGQDNSPLHF,TGTGCCAGCAGACGCGGGGGACAAGATAATTCACCCCTCCACTTT
few,TRBV7-2,TRBJ2-7,.,CASSLNRHTGGNEQYF,TGTGCCAGCAGCTTAAACCGGCACACGGGCGGGAACGAGCAGTACTTC
.,TRBV27,TRBJ2-5,TRBD2,CASSSRGSAGAPERETQYF,TGTGCCAGCTCCTCACGGGGTTCGGCGGGAGCGCCCGAAAGAGAGACCCAGTACTTC
.,TRBV7-9,TRBJ2-1,.,CASHAISNEQFF,TGTGCCAGCCATGCTATAAGCAATGAGCAGTTCTTC
.,TRBV7-8,TRBJ1-6,TRBD1,CASRLPGQGNSPLHF,TGTGCCAGCAGACTACCGGGACAGGGCAATTCACCCCTCCACTTT
.,TRBV19,TRBJ2-3,TRBD1,CASRFQTGPDTQYF,TGTGCCAGTAGATTCCAGACAGGGCCAGATACGCAGTATTTT
few,TRBV11-2,TRBJ1-5,.,CASSLRGFDQPQHF,TGTGCCAGCAGCTTAAGGGGGTTCGATCAGCCCCAGCATTTT
.,TRBV27,TRBJ1-1,.,CASSLAGQNTEAFF,TGTGCCAGCAGTTTAGCTGGACAGAACACTGAAGCTTTCTTT
few,TRBV15,TRBJ1-1,TRBD1,CATSSPGTANTEAFF,TGTGCCACCAGCAGCCCTGGGACAGCCAACACTGAAGCTTTCTTT
.,TRBV5-4,TRBJ2-6,.,CASSQEGSGSGANVLTF,TGCGCCAGCAGCCAAGAGGGTAGCGGCTCTGGGGCCAACGTCCTGACTTTC
.,TRBV6-6,TRBJ1-2,.,CASSSLGGRVYGYTF,TGTGCCAGCAGTTCCTTAGGGGGGAGGGTCTATGGCTACACCTTC
few,TRBV27,TRBJ2-2,.,CASSLQGFGELFF,TGTGCCAGCAGTTTACAGGGGTTCGGGGAGCTGTTTTTT
.,TRBV4-1,TRBJ1-1,.,CASSQVWGAEAFF,TGCGCCAGCAGCCAAGTCTGGGGCGCTGAAGCTTTCTTT
.,TRBV7-9,TRBJ2-1,TRBD2,CASSRLAGGRHEQFF,TGTGCCAGCAGCCGACTAGCGGGAGGGCGGCATGAGCAGTTCTTC
.,TRBV7-6,TRBJ2-7,.,CASSLGGAPYEQYF,TGTGCCAGCAGCTTGGGAGGAGCGCCCTACGAGCAGTACTTC
.,TRBV29-1,TRBJ1-1,.,CSVNPGNTEAFF,TGCAGCGTAAACCCGGGGAACACTGAAGCTTTCTTT
.,TRBV5-4,TRBJ2-5,.,CASSFPPGLSETQYF,TGTGCCAGCAGCTTCCCCCCAGGCTTGTCAGAGACCCAGTACTTC